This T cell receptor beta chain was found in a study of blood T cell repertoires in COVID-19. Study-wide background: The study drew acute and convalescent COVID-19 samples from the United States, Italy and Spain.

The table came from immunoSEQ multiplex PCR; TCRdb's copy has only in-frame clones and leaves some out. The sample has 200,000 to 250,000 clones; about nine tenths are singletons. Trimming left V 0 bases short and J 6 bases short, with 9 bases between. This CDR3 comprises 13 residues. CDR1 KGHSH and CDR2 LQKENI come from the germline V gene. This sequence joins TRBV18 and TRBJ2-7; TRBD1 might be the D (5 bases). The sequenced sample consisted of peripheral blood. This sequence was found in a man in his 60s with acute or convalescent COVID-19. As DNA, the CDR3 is TGTGCCAGCTCACCACCTGACAGATCCGAGCAGTACTTC. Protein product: CASSPPDRSEQYF.